The subject of this entry is one TCR beta chain. These data are taken from a study of blood T cell repertoires in COVID-19. As for the study in general: The samples span acute and convalescent COVID-19 from the United States, Italy and Spain. PBMCs, B-cell-depleted T cells, or T cells provided the cDNA or gDNA that made up the material.

Under the authors' procedure: Quantification of nucleated cells was approximated via reference gene primer amplification. Libraries were prepared by immunoSEQ multiplex PCR; TCRdb keeps only in-frame clonotypes and omits some of them. V and J calls and clone size are those listed in that table; D and trimming were worked out from the DNA. Among 150,000 to 200,000 clones listed, around 82% were seen once. The CDR3 extends over 17 amino acids. Trimming took off 0 bases at V and 1 base at J, with 12 bases between the two ends. The V gene's germline CDR1 is MGHRA and CDR2 YSYEKL. This receptor was taken from a man between 60 and 75 years old with active or convalescent COVID-19. Input material: peripheral blood. This chain links TRBV4-1 with TRBJ1-4; TRBD1 might be the D (5 bases). CDR3 residues: CASSQDGGGRTNEKLFF. In nucleotides, the CDR3 is TGCGCCAGCAGCCAAGATGGGGGGGGAAGAACTAATGAAAAACTGTTTTTT.